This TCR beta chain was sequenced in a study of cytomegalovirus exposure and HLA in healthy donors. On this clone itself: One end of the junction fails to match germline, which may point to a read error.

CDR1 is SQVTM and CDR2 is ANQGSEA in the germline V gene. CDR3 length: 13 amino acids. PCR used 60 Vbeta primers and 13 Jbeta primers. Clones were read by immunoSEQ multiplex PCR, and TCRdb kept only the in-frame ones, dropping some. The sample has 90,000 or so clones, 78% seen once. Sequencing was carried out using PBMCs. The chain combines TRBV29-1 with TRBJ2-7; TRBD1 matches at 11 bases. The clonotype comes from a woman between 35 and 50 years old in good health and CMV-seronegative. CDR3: CSVVGTGGAGMNF. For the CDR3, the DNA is TGCAGCGTTGTGGGGACAGGGGGTGCGGGGATGAACTTC.